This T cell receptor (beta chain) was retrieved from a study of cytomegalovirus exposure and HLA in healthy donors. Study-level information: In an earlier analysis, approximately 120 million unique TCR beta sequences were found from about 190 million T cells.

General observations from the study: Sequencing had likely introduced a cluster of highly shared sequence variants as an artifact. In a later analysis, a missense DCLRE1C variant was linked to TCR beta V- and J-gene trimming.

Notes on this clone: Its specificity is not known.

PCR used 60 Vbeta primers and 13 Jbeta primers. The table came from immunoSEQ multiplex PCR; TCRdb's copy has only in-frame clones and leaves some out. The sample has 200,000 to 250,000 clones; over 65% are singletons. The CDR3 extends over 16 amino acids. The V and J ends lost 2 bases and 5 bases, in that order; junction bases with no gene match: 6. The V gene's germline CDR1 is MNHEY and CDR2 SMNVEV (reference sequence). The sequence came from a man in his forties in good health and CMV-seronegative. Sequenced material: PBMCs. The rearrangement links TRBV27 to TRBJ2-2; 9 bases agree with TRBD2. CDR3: CASSLPGSGRTGELFF. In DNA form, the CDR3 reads TGTGCCAGCAGTTTACCCGGCAGCGGGAGGACCGGGGAGCTGTTTTTT.